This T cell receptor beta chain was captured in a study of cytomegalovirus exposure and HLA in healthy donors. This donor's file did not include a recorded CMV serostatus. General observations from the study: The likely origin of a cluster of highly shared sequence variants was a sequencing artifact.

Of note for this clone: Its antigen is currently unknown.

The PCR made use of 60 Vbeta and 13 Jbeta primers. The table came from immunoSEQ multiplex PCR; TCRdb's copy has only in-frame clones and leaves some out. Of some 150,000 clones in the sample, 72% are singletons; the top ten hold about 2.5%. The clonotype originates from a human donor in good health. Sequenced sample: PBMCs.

This chain's CDR3 is CASRSSGGLPSYEQYF. The CDR3 nucleotides read TGTGCCAGCAGATCGAGCGGGGGGCTCCCCTCCTACGAGCAGTACTTC. The chain combines TRBV2 with TRBJ2-5; 9 bases fit TRBD2. The DNA end lines up better with TRBJ2-7; the J call may be wrong. Germline CDR1 is SNHLY and CDR2 is FYNNEI. This CDR3 comprises 16 residues.